The clone carrying this TCR beta chain occurred many times. What it recognizes is unknown. This sample was included in a study of human T cells and chemical hapten exposure. Study-wide context: Each week of the roughly 23-week study, patients had diphenylcyclopropenone applied to the scalp. Study-level points and caveats: PT1 expanded TCR numbers tracked positively with patch test score.

Time point reported: patch test 2, 6 weeks after DPC sensitization. The treatment: therapeutic diphenylcyclopropenone sensitization with weekly scalp DPC. Someone pulled total RNA out of unfractionated whole blood. Germline V gene data show CDR1 as MDHEN and CDR2 as SYDVKM. V lost 3 bases and J lost 2, with 28 bases in between. The CDR3 sequence is 20 residues long. TCRdb independently ran MiXCR on the RACE reads; one entry per CDR3 protein. The table has tens of thousands of distinct CDR3 sequences, 8.5% to 10% seen once; the top ten hold 11% to 15%. V gene TRBV28 combines with J gene TRBJ1-1; D unclear. This sample comprised whole blood, obtained in connection with sensitization to the hapten diphenylcyclopropenone (DPC). This TCR came from a woman aged 25-40 years with alopecia areata. Some clones in this sample may be carry-over from other donors' samples. The CDR3 DNA reads TGTGCCAGCAGTTTCTTCGTGGACCGGTTAATAATGGCGCTTAACACTGAAGCTTTCTTT. Translated: CASSFFVDRLIMALNTEAFF.